This T cell receptor beta chain was profiled in a study of tumor-infiltrating lymphocytes in primary liver carcinoma. Background on the study: Resection treated the patients' primary liver carcinoma. Productive TCRbeta reads per sample were roughly 3.5 to 7.13 million, not differing by tissue. General observations from the study: Tumor specimens were characterized by a significantly higher top-250-clone fraction than blood (p = 0.039).

Remarks on this clonotype: Its cognate antigen is unknown.

Unsorted whole blood supplied the blood RNA, and germline DNA was isolated too. A primer in the constant region served to generate TCR beta cDNA from 500 ng of total RNA. Amplification in three nested multiplex PCR rounds with slightly modified ARM-PCR gave rise to TCR beta libraries. Both of the initial two PCR rounds ran for approximately 11 cycles and employed TRBV1-TRBV30 forward primers alongside a C-beta reverse primer. TCRdb fed the multiplex PCR reads into MiXCR, producing one record per CDR3 protein. The sample has approximately 310,000 distinct CDR3 sequences, about 60% seen once. J was trimmed by 3 bases and V by 3 bases; bases with no gene match: 4. This CDR3 has 14 residues. Germline V gives CDR1 SEHNR, CDR2 FQNEAQ (reference sequence).

The sample comprised peripheral blood. The clonotype originates from a man in his forties with primary liver carcinoma and hepatitis B virus infection. The chain is built from TRBV7-9 and TRBJ1-1; 7 bases fit TRBD1. The CDR3 nucleotides read TGTGCCAGCAGCTTGACAGGGTCGGACACTGAAGCTTTCTTT. This gives the protein CASSLTGSDTEAFF.